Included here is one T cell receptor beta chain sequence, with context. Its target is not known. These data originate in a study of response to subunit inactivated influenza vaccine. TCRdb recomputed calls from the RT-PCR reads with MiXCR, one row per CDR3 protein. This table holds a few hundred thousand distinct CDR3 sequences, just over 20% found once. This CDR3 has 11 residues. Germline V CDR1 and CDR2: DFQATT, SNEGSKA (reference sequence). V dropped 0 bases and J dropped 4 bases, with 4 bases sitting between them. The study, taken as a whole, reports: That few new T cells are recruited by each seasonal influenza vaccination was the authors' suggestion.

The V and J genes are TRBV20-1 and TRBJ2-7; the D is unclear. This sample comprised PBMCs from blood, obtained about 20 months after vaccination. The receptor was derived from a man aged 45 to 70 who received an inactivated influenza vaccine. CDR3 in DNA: TGCAGTGCTAGAGATCTTTACGAGCAGTACTTC. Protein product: CSARDLYEQYF.